This T cell receptor beta chain came from a study of T cells after somatic rescue of genetic block. Repertoires were generated with immunoSEQ multiplex PCR, while TCRdb's copy carries only in-frame clones and drops some. The table has approximately 70,000 clones, approximately 90% seen once; the top ten hold about 3%. CDR1 is MDHEN, CDR2 SYDVKM, per germline. This CDR3 is 14 amino acids long. V lost 3 bases and J lost 5, with 14 bases in between. The V gene is TRBV28, the J gene TRBJ2-7; maybe TRBD1 (6 bases). The source material was peripheral blood mononuclear cells (PBMCs). The TCR was taken from a young man. The CDR3 nucleotides read TGTGCCAGCAGTTTGACTACAGGGTTGGACGAGCAGTACTTC. Translation: CASSLTTGLDEQYF.